There are a few counts of the clone carrying this TCR beta chain. Its antigen remains unidentified. CDR1 and CDR2 from the germline V gene are SQVTM and ANQGSEA. The V and J ends lost 4 bases and 0 bases, in that order; junction bases with no gene match: 5. This CDR3 is built from 16 residues. These data come from a study of blood T cells in healthy people across ages. Points from the study as a whole: One million T cells yielded diversity estimates that were considered underestimates.

A sample-barcoded 5' primer and a J-beta primer mix were used in a second PCR of roughly 7 to 11 cycles. Carrying 12 random nucleotides, a template-switch adaptor labeled each individual cDNA molecule. TCRdb fed the 5' RACE reads into MiXCR, producing one record per CDR3 protein. The profile shows approximately 800,000 distinct CDR3 sequences, around 25% of them singletons. These sequences were also reported in another study, on T cells of mothers and their children. That work adds: Whether pairs are related or unrelated, thymic selection shapes their TCR recombination output in much the same way.

J is TRBJ2-2 and V is TRBV29-1; TRBD1 aligns across 10 bases. Sequenced: blood. The clonotype comes from a boy between 5 and 17 years old in good health. CDR3 nucleotide sequence: TGCAGCGTTGTAGTGGGACAGGGGACGAACACCGGGGAGCTGTTTTTT. Its translation is CSVVVGQGTNTGELFF.